A selection of T cell receptor beta chains follows, all from one sample in a study of shared clonotypes between healthy human individuals. The protocol was immunoSEQ multiplex PCR, while the TCRdb copy is restricted to in-frame clones and leaves out a portion. The sample has millions of clones, roughly 94% seen once. The sequenced sample consisted of naive CD4+ T cells sorted from blood. The receptors here all came from a man between 18 and 29 years old in good health. CDR3s include the opening cysteine and the closing phenylalanine or tryptophan. For some rows the clone size is stated as once, few or many, or as a class when expanded; others skip it.

size: .
J: TRBJ1-5
length: 16
V: TRBV7-9
CDR3: CASSLGAGGSNQPQHF

size: once
J: TRBJ2-7
length: 14
V: TRBV30
CDR3: CAWRKTTTSYEQYF

size: .
J: TRBJ2-1
length: 20
V: TRBV27
CDR3: CASATRGQGAGVAGFFEQFF

size: once
J: TRBJ1-2
length: 13
V: TRBV10-3
CDR3: CAISQGQSYGYTF

size: .
J: TRBJ2-7
length: 15
V: TRBV21-1
CDR3: CASSKQTPPSYEQYF

size: .
J: TRBJ2-7
length: 15
V: TRBV7-2
CDR3: CASSRSRDRAYEQYF

size: .
J: TRBJ1-2
length: 13
V: TRBV30
CDR3: CAWSQGVGYGYTF

size: .
J: TRBJ1-2
length: 13
V: TRBV6-1
CDR3: CASRDRVPEGYTF

size: .
J: TRBJ1-3
length: 18
V: TRBV5-1
CDR3: CASSLVGSGTSSGNTIYF

size: .
J: TRBJ2-7
length: 10
V: TRBV20-1
CDR3: CSAFFYEQYF

size: .
J: TRBJ2-1
length: 15
V: TRBV9
CDR3: CASSVHSPHYNEQFF

size: .
J: TRBJ1-4
length: 14
V: TRBV6-1
CDR3: CASSWTVLNEKLFF

size: .
J: TRBJ2-5
length: 14
V: TRBV5-1
CDR3: CASFTAGGQETQYF

size: .
J: TRBJ1-4
length: 13
V: TRBV5-5
CDR3: CASSLAGVEKLFF

size: .
J: TRBJ1-6
length: 15
V: TRBV27
CDR3: CASSFEVAGRSPLHF

size: .
J: TRBJ1-2
length: 17
V: TRBV5-6
CDR3: CASSLWDRGPYNYGYTF

size: .
J: TRBJ2-5
length: 18
V: TRBV21-1
CDR3: CASSAKAKERGGQETQYF

size: once
J: TRBJ2-7
length: 14
V: TRBV4-1
CDR3: CASSQLAVNYEQYF

size: .
J: TRBJ2-7
length: 14
V: TRBV5-1
CDR3: CASSLQQADYEQYF

size: .
J: TRBJ2-7
length: 15
V: TRBV9
CDR3: CASSPGLAGGYEQYF

size: .
J: TRBJ2-5
length: 13
V: TRBV6-1
CDR3: CASRALAEETQYF

size: .
J: TRBJ2-3
length: 14
V: TRBV7-6
CDR3: CASTLGQNTDTQYF

size: .
J: TRBJ2-7
length: 14
V: TRBV14
CDR3: CASSRDWQGREQYF